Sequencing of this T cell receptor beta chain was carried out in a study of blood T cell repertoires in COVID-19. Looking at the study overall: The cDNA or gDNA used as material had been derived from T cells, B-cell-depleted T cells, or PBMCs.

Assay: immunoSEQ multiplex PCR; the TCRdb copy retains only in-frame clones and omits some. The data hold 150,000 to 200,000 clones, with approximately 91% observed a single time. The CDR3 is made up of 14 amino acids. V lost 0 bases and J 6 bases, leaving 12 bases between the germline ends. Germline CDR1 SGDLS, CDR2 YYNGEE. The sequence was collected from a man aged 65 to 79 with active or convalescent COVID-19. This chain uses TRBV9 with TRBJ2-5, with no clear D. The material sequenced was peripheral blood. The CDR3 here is CASSVASVSQTQYF. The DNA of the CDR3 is TGTGCCAGCAGCGTAGCTTCGGTGTCTCAGACCCAGTACTTC. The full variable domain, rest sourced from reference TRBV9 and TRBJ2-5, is DSGVTQTPKHLITATGQRVTLRCSPRSGDLSVYWYQQSLDQGLQFLIQYYNGEERAKGNILERFSAQQFPDLHSELNLSSLELGDSALYFCASSVASVSQTQYFGPGTRLLVL.